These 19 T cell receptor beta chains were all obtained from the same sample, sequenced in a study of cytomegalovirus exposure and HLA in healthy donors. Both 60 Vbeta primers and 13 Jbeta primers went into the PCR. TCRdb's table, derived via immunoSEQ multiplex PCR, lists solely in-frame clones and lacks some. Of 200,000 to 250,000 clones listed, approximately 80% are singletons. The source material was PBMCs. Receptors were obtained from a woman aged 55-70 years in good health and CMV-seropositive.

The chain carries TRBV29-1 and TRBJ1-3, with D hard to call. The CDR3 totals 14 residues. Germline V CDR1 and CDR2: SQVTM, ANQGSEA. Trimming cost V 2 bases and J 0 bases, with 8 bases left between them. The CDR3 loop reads CSVERSYSGNTIYF. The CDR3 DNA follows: TGCAGCGTTGAAAGATCCTACTCTGGAAACACCATATATTTT.

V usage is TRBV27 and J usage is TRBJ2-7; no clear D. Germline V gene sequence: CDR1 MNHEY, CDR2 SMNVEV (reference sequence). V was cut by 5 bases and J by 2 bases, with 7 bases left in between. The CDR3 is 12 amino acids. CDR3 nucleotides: TGTGCCAGCAGTCACACAACCTACGAGCAGTACTTC. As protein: CASSHTTYEQYF.

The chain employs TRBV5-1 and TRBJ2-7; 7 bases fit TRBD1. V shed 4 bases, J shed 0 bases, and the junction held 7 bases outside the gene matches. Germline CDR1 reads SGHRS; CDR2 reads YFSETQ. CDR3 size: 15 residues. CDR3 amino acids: CASSQRDSFSYEQYF. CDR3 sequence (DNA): TGCGCCAGCAGCCAACGGGACAGTTTCTCCTACGAGCAGTACTTC.

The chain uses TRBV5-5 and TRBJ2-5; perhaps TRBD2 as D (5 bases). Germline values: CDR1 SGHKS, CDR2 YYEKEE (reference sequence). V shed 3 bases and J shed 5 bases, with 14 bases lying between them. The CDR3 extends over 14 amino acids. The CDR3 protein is CASSSGWVGETQYF. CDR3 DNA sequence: TGTGCCAGCAGCTCGGGGTGGGTTGGGGAGACCCAGTACTTC.

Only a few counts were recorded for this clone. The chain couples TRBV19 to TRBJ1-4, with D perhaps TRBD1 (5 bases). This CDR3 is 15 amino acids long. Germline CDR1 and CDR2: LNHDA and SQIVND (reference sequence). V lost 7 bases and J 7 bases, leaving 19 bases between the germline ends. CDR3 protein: CASTPLQGGVEKLFF. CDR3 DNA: TGTGCCAGTACCCCCCTCCAGGGAGGAGTTGAAAAACTGTTTTTT.

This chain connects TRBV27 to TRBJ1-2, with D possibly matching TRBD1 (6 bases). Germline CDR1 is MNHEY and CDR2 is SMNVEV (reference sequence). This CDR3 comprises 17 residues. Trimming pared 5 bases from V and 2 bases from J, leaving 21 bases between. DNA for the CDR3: TGTGCCAGCAGTCCGTCGGGACACTTCCGTCTAAACTATGGCTACACCTTC. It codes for CASSPSGHFRLNYGYTF.

In DNA form, the CDR3 reads TGTGCCAGCAGTTGGTCAGCTAACTATGGCTACACCTTC. This translates into CASSWSANYGYTF. This chain links TRBV28 with TRBJ1-2, with D hard to call. Per germline, CDR1 MDHEN and CDR2 SYDVKM. The CDR3 runs to 13 residues. Trimming removed 4 bases at V and 0 bases at J, with 6 bases between.

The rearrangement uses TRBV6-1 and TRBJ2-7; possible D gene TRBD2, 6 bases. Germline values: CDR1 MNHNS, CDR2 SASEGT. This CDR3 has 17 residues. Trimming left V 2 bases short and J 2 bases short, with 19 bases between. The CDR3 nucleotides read TGTGCCAGCAGTGAATCGTTGGGTGGAGGGGAAGCCTACGAGCAGTACTTC. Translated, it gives CASSESLGGGEAYEQYF.

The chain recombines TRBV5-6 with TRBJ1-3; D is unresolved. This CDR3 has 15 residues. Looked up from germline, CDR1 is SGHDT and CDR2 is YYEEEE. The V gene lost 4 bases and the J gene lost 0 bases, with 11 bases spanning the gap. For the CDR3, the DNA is TGTGCCAGCAGCCTGAGACACCTCTCTGGAAACACCATATATTTT. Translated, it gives CASSLRHLSGNTIYF.

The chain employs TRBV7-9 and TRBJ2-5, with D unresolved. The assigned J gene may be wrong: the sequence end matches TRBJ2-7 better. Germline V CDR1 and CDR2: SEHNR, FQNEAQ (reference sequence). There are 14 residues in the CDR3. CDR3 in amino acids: CASSIDLSSYEQYF. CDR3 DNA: TGTGCCAGCAGCATTGACCTTAGCTCCTACGAGCAGTACTTC.

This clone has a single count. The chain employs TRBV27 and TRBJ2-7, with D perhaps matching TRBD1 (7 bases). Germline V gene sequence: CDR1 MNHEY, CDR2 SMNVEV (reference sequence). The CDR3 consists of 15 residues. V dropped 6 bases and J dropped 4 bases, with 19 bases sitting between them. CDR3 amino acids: CASSPGGLGIYEQYF. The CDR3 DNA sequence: TGTGCCAGCAGCCCAGGGGGGTTAGGGATTTACGAGCAGTACTTC.

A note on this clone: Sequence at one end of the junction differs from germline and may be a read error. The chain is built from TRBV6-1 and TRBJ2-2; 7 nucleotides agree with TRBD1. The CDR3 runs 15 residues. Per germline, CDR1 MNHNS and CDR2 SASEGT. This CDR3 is CASREGGPNTGELFF. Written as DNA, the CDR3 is TGTGCCAGCAGAGAAGGGGGCCCCAACACCGGGGAGCTGTTTTTT.

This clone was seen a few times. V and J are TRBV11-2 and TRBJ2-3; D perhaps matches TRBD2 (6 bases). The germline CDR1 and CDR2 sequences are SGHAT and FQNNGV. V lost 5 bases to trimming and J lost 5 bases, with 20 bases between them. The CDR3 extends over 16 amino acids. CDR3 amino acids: CASSKAGLSRGDTQYF. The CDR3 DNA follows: TGTGCCAGCAGCAAAGCTGGACTATCCCGCGGAGATACGCAGTATTTT.

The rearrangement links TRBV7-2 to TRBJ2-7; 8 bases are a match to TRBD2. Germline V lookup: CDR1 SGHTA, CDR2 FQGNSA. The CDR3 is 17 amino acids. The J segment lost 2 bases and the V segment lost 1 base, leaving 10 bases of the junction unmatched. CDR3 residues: CASSLGGSSGITYEQYF. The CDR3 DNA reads TGTGCCAGCAGCTTAGGTGGGAGTAGCGGGATCACCTACGAGCAGTACTTC.

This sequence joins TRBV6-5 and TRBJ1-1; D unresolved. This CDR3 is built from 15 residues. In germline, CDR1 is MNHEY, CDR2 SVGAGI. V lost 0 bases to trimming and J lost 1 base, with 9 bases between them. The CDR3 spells CASSYSIRQNTEAFF. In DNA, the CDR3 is TGTGCCAGCAGTTACTCGATTAGACAGAACACTGAAGCTTTCTTT.

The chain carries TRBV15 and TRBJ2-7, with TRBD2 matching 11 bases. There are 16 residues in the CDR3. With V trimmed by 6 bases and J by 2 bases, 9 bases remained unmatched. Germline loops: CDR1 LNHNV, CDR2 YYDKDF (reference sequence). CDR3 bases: TGTGCCACCAGTAGCGGGAGGGGACCGGGTACCTACGAGCAGTACTTC. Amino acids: CATSSGRGPGTYEQYF.

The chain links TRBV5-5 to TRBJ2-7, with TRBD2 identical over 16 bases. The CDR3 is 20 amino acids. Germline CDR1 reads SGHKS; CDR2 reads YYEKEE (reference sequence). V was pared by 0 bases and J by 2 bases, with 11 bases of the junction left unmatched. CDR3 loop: CASSLGPGLAGGSYPYEQYF. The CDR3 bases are TGTGCCAGCAGCTTGGGACCGGGACTAGCGGGAGGGTCCTATCCCTACGAGCAGTACTTC.

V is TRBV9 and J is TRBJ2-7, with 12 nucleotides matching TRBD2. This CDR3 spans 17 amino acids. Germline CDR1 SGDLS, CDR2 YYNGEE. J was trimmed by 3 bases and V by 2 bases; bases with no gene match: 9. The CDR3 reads CASSVGTSGRGGYEQYF. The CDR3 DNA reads TGTGCCAGCAGCGTCGGGACTAGCGGGCGGGGGGGCTACGAGCAGTACTTC.

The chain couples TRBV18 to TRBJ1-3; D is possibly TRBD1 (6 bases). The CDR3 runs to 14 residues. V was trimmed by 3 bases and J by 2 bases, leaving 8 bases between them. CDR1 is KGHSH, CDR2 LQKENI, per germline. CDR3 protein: CASSPQGTGNTIYF. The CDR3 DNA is TGTGCCAGCTCACCCCAGGGGACTGGAAACACCATATATTTT. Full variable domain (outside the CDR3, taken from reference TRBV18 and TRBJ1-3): NAGVMQNPRHLVRRRGQEARLRCSPMKGHSHVYWYRQLPEEGLKFMVYLQKENIIDESGMPKERFSAEFPKEGPSILRIQQVVRGDSAAYFCASSPQGTGNTIYFGEGSWLTVV.